This TCR beta chain is from a study of blood T cell repertoires in COVID-19. For the study at large: Nucleic acid was either cDNA or gDNA, and it came from T cells, B-cell-depleted T cells, or PBMCs.

Original handling: Reference gene primers were amplified, and this amplification served to estimate nucleated cell counts. TCRdb's table, derived via immunoSEQ multiplex PCR, lists solely in-frame clones and lacks some. V and J calls and clone size are given by that table; D and trimming were obtained from the DNA. The sample shows under 200,000 clones, 70% to 80% of them seen only once. Seattle's cohort entered during active infection and was followed longitudinally. This CDR3 has 15 residues. V dropped 5 bases and J dropped 3; count of bases not matched to a gene: 5. Germline CDR1 SEHNR, CDR2 FQNEAQ (reference sequence). This clone was seen a handful of times.

The sequence came from a woman aged 40-49 years with COVID-19, enrolled during active disease. Input material: peripheral blood. This sequence joins TRBV7-9 and TRBJ2-3; 10 bases match TRBD2. CDR3 sequence (DNA): TGTGCCAGCAGCGGTCCAGCGGGGGGGACAGATACGCAGTATTTT. It encodes CASSGPAGGTDTQYF.